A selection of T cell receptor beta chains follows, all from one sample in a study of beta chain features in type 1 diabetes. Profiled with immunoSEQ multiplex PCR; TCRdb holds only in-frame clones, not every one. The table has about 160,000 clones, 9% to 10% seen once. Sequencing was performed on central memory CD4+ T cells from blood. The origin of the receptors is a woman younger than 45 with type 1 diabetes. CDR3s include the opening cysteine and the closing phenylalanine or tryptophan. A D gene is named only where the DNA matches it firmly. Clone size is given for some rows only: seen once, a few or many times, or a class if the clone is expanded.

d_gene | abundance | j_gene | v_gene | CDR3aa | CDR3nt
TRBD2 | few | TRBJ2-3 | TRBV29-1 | CSVQRLAGSTDTQYF | TGCAGCGTCCAACGACTAGCGGGAAGCACAGATACGCAGTATTTT
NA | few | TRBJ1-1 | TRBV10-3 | CAIRGTAVEGAFF | TGTGCCATCAGAGGGACTGCCGTCGAAGGCGCTTTCTTT
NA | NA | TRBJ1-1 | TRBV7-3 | CASSFSAGTEAFF | TGTGCCAGCAGCTTCTCTGCAGGCACTGAAGCTTTCTTT
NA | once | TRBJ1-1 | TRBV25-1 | CASSDSGGDDTEAFF | TGTGCCAGCAGTGATTCTGGGGGCGATGACACTGAAGCTTTCTTT
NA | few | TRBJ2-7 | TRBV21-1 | CASSKVKTSGSIGYEQYF | TGTGCCAGCAGCAAAGTCAAAACTAGCGGGAGCATTGGCTACGAGCAGTACTTC
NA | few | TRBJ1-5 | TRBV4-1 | CASSQTEGSGLKQPQHF | TGCGCCAGCAGCCAGACCGAGGGTTCGGGACTCAAACAGCCCCAGCATTTT
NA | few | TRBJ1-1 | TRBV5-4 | CASSLDWAQEAFF | TGTGCCAGCAGCTTGGATTGGGCCCAGGAAGCTTTCTTT
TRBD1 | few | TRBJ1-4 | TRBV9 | CASSFGQGGDEKLFF | TGTGCCAGCAGTTTTGGACAGGGGGGCGATGAAAAACTGTTTTTT
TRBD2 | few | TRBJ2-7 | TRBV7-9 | CASSPRGIGRREQYF | TGTGCCAGCAGTCCGCGGGGGATCGGGAGGAGGGAGCAGTACTTC
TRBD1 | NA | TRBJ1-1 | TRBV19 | CASRDRVNTEAFF | TGTGCCAGTAGGGACAGGGTGAACACTGAAGCTTTCTTT
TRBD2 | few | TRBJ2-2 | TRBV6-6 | CASSRNVAGAIGELFF | TGTGCCAGCAGTCGGAACGTAGCGGGAGCCATCGGGGAGCTGTTTTTT
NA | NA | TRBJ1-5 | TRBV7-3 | CASSWADRSNQPQHF | TGTGCCAGCAGCTGGGCCGACAGAAGCAATCAGCCCCAGCATTTT
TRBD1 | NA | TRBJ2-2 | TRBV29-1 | CSVRTGANTGELFF | TGCAGCGTTCGGACAGGGGCGAACACCGGGGAGCTGTTTTTT
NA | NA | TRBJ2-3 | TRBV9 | CASSPGHGADTQYF | TGTGCCAGCAGCCCCGGACATGGGGCAGATACGCAGTATTTT
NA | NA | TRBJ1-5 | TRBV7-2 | CASSLGHPRGNQPQHF | TGTGCCAGCAGCTTAGGGCACCCTCGGGGCAATCAGCCCCAGCATTTT
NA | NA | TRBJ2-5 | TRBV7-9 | CASSLQRGQETQYF | TGTGCCAGCAGCTTGCAAAGGGGCCAAGAGACCCAGTACTTC